This TCR beta chain was found in a study of cytomegalovirus exposure and HLA in healthy donors. With regard to this clone: The target antigen is unknown.

General study findings and limits: V- and J-gene trimming in TCR beta was tied to a missense DCLRE1C variant by an analysis performed later. The majority of CMV-associated TCR beta chains were reported as apparently HLA-restricted in a later analysis.

CDR3 length: 15 residues. Germline CDR1 SGHNT, CDR2 YYREEE (reference sequence). V lost 0 bases and J lost 5, with 15 bases in between. Primers included in the PCR were 60 Vbeta and 13 Jbeta primers. TCRdb's copy holds only in-frame clones and misses some; the assay was immunoSEQ multiplex PCR. Of some 160,000 clones listed, 85% are singletons. Sequencing was done on a sample of PBMCs. The TCR was taken from a man aged 30 to 45 in good health and CMV-seropositive. The chain joins TRBV5-4 to TRBJ2-7; unclear D gene. This CDR3 is CASSLDLVEVHEQYF. The CDR3 bases are TGTGCCAGCAGCTTGGACTTAGTAGAGGTTCACGAGCAGTACTTC.